Given below is one TCR beta chain in context. The target antigen is unknown. Unique molecular identifiers were present on the cDNA, which also gained a universal primer site by template switching. MiXCR, run by TCRdb on the 5' RACE reads, gives a single entry per CDR3 protein. This table holds around 300,000 distinct CDR3 sequences, around 8.8% found once. This sample was taken from a study of identical twins. Overall study findings and caveats: Within cord blood, abundant beta clonotypes carried fewer insertions, but memory repertoires showed no such trend. Sharing of beta out-of-frame sequences by twins showed a weaker excess. When twins shared out-of-frame alpha sequences, those sequences had excess low generation probability.

The sample also formed part of further work on yellow fever vaccine responses in identical twins.

This clonotype originated in a woman between 18 and 29 years old in good health. Input material: memory (CD45RO+) T cells sorted from blood.

CDR3 DNA: TGTGCCAGCAGCTTAGGGGTAGCCCCAGAGACCCAGTACTTC. Translated, it gives CASSLGVAPETQYF. This chain links TRBV7-8 with TRBJ2-5; D unclear. V lost 1 base and J 4 bases, leaving 10 bases between the germline ends. The CDR3 covers 14 residues. Germline CDR1 reads SGHVS; CDR2 reads FQNEAQ.